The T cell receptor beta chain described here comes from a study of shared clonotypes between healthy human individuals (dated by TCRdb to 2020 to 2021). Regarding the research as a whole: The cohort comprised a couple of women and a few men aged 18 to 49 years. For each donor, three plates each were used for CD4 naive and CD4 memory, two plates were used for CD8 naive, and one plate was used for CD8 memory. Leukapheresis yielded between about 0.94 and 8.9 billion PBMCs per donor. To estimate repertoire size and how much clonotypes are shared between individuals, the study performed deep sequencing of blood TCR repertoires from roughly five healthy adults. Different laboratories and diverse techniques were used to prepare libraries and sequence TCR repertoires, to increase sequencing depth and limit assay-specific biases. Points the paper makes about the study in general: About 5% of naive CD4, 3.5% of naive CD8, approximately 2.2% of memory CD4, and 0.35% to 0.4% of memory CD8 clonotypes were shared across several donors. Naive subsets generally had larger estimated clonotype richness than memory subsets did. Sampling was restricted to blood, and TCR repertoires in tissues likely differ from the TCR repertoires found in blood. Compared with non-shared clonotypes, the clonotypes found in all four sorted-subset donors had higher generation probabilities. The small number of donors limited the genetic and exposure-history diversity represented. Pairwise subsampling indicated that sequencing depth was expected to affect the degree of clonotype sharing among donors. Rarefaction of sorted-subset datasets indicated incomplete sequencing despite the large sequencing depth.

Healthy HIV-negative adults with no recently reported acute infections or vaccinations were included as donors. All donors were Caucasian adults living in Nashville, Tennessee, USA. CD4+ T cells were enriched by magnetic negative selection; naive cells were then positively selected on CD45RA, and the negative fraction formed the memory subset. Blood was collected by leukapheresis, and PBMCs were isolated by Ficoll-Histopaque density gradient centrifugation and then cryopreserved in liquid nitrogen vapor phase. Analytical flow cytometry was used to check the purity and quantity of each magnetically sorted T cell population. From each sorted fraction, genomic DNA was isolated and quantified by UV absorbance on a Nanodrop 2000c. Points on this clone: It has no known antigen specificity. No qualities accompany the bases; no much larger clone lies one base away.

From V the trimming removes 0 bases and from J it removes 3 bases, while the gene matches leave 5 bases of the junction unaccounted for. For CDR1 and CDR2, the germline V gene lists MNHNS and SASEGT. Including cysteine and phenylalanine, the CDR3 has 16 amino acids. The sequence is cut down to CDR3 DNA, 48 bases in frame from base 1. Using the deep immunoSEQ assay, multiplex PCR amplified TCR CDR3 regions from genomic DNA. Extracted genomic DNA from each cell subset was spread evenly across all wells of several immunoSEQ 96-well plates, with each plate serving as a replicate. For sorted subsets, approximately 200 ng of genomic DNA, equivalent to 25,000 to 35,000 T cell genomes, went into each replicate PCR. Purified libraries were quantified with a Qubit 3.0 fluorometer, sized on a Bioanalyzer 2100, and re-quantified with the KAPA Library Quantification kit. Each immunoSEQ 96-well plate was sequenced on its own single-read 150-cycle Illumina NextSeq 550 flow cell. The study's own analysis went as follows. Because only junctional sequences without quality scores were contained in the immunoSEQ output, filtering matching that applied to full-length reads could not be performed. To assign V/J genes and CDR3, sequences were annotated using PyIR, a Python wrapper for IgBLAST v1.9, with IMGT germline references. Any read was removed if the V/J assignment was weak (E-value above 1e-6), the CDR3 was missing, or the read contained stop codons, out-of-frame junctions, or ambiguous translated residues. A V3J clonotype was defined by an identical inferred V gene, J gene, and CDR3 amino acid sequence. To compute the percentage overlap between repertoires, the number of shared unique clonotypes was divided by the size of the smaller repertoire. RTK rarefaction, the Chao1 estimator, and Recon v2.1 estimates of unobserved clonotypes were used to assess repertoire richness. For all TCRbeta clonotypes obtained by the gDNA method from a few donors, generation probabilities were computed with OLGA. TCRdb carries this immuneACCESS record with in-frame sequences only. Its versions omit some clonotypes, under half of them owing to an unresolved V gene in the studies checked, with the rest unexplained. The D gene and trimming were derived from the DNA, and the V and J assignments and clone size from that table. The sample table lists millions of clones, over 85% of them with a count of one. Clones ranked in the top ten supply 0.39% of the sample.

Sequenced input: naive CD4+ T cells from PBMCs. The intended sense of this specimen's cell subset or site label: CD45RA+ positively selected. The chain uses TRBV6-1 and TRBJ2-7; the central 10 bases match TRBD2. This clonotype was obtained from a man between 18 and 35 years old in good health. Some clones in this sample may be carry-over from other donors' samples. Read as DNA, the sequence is TGTGCCAGCAGTGAAGCTAGGACTAGCGGCCTCTACGAGCAGTACTTC. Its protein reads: CASSEARTSGLYEQYF.